The 30 T cell receptor beta chains below come from one sample, sequenced in a study of control samples from healthy donors and cancer patients (TCRdb year 2020). The library was built by means of the immunoSEQ multiplex PCR assay. TCRdb's version of the immuneACCESS table is confined to in-frame rearrangements and falls short of the full clone set. An unresolved V gene accounts for under half of the shortfall where checked; the remainder is of unknown origin. This sample holds approximately 130,000 clones; more than 75% were observed only once. The ten largest clones represent 9% to 14% of the sample. Sequenced material: blood. These receptors all come from a young man in good health.

CDR3 amino acids: CASSEEIGRGGQFF. CDR3 sequence (DNA): TGTGCCAGCAGTGAAGAAATAGGCAGGGGTGGGCAGTTCTTC. V usage is TRBV2 and J usage is TRBJ2-1, with TRBD1 as a possible D gene (6 bases). V dropped 1 base and J dropped 12 bases, with 16 bases sitting between them. The CDR3 runs 14 residues. From germline, CDR1 is SNHLY and CDR2 FYNNEI.

The chain combines TRBV7-2 with TRBJ1-1; D gene unclear. The CDR3 loop spans 12 amino acids. The V end lost 3 bases, the J end lost 5 bases, and 7 bases lay between the germline ends. Per germline, CDR1 SGHTA and CDR2 FQGNSA. In nucleotides, the CDR3 is TGTGCCAGCAGCTTTTTGGGGACTGAAGCTTTCTTT. It specifies CASSFLGTEAFF.

V gene TRBV7-2 combines with J gene TRBJ2-1, with 9 bases aligning to TRBD2. V dropped 3 bases and J dropped 10; count of bases not matched to a gene: 1. Germline V gene data show CDR1 as SGHTA and CDR2 as FQGNSA. The CDR3 is 12 residues long. The CDR3 loop is CASSLSGGEQFF. The CDR3 DNA is TGTGCCAGCAGCTTGAGCGGGGGGGAGCAGTTCTTC.

The chain employs TRBV5-6 and TRBJ2-7; D remains ambiguous. The V and J ends lost 0 bases and 3 bases respectively, with 10 bases between them. The CDR3 totals 14 residues. Germline CDR1 and CDR2: SGHDT and YYEEEE. This CDR3 is CASSLAGSFYEQYF. In DNA form, the CDR3 reads TGTGCCAGCAGCTTGGCGGGCAGTTTCTACGAGCAGTACTTC.

The V call is TRBV18, the J call TRBJ1-5; 9 bases agree with TRBD1. This CDR3 contains 14 residues. Germline assignment: CDR1 KGHSH and CDR2 LQKENI. V trimming: 5 bases; J trimming: 4 bases; junction bases outside the gene matches: 3. The CDR3 DNA reads as TGTGCCAGCTCAAAGGGACAGGGAAATCAGCCCCAGCATTTT. Encoded protein: CASSKGQGNQPQHF.

The chain uses TRBV6-6 and TRBJ1-1, with D hard to call. Trimming stripped 4 bases from V and 0 bases from J, with 9 bases between. CDR1 and CDR2 from the germline V gene are MNHNY and SVGAGI (reference sequence). This CDR3 is built from 14 residues. Here the CDR3 DNA reads TGTGCCAGCAGTTGGGGTCGGGTGAACACTGAAGCTTTCTTT. Its translation is CASSWGRVNTEAFF.

The rearrangement joins TRBV4-1 to TRBJ1-5, with 7 bases that match TRBD1. The germline gives CDR1 MGHRA, CDR2 YSYEKL. J gave up 3 bases and V 4 bases, and 6 bases lay outside the gene matches. This CDR3 contains 15 residues. In nucleotides, the CDR3 is TGCGCCAGCAGCCTCGGGACAGTCCTCAATCAGCCCCAGCATTTT. It is translated as CASSLGTVLNQPQHF.

The CDR3 DNA reads as TGTGCCAGCAGCCCGCAGGGGACTAATTCACCCCTCCACTTT. This codes for CASSPQGTNSPLHF. The rearrangement links TRBV3-1 (or the pseudogene TRBV3-2) to TRBJ1-6, with D possibly matching TRBD1 (6 bases). Trimming left V 4 bases short and J 6 bases short, with 10 bases between. Germline V gene data show CDR1 as LGHDT and CDR2 as YNNKEL (reference sequence). This CDR3 spans 14 amino acids.

The chain couples TRBV27 to TRBJ2-6, with a weak D call TRBD2 (5 bases). Trimming left V 2 bases short and J 0 bases short, with 17 bases between. The CDR3 is made up of 19 amino acids. The germline V gene has CDR1 MNHEY and CDR2 SMNVEV (reference sequence). CDR3 sequence: CASSLNSRFRGSGANVLTF. For the CDR3, the DNA is TGTGCCAGCAGTTTAAACTCCAGGTTCCGGGGCTCTGGGGCCAACGTCCTGACTTTC.

The V and J genes are TRBV6-4 and TRBJ1-6, with 9 nucleotides matching TRBD1. This CDR3 is 15 amino acids long. CDR1 is MRHNA and CDR2 is SNTAGT in the germline V gene. J gave up 9 bases and V 5 bases, and 8 bases lay outside the gene matches. CDR3 DNA sequence: TGTGCCAGCAGTCCGACCCGGACAGGGGTTTCACCCCTCCACTTT. Translating it yields CASSPTRTGVSPLHF.

V gene TRBV2 combines with J gene TRBJ1-2; weak D call: TRBD1 (5 bases). V lost 5 bases, J lost 4 bases, and 14 bases lay in between. Germline loops: CDR1 SNHLY, CDR2 FYNNEI. The CDR3 length is 14 residues. The CDR3 here is CASSPGTETYGYTF. The DNA of the CDR3 is TGTGCCAGCAGTCCTGGGACCGAGACCTATGGCTACACCTTC.

The CDR3 spells CATWGAGPSYEQYV. CDR3 sequence (DNA): TGTGCCACCTGGGGGGCGGGCCCGTCTTACGAGCAGTACGTC. The chain joins TRBV27 to TRBJ2-7, with D perhaps assigned TRBD1 or TRBD2 (6 bases each). The length of the CDR3 is 14 residues. CDR1 and CDR2 (germline): MNHEY, SMNVEV (reference sequence). The V end was cut by 10 bases, the J end by 4 bases, with 20 bases between.

The V and J genes are TRBV5-1 and TRBJ1-1; D gene uncertain. The V end lost 2 bases, the J end lost 1 base, and 9 bases lay between the germline ends. Looked up from germline, CDR1 is SGHRS and CDR2 is YFSETQ. The CDR3 contains 14 residues. The CDR3 DNA reads TGCGCCAGCAGCTTAGAAACAGCGAACACTGAAGCTTTCTTT. Its protein is CASSLETANTEAFF.

This rearrangement joins TRBV5-6 to TRBJ1-1; TRBD1 is a possible D gene (5 bases). The CDR3 runs 15 residues. The V and J ends lost 5 bases and 5 bases respectively, with 19 bases between them. Per germline, CDR1 SGHDT and CDR2 YYEEEE. CDR3: CASRYLSGRETEAFF. As DNA, the CDR3 is TGTGCCAGCAGGTACTTATCAGGGAGGGAGACTGAAGCTTTCTTT. Full variable domain (rest looked up from reference TRBV5-6 and TRBJ1-1): DAGVTQSPTHLIKTRGQQVTLRCSPKSGHDTVSWYQQALGQGPQFIFQYYEEEERQRGNFPDRFSGHQFPNYSSELNVNALLLGDSALYLCASRYLSGRETEAFFGQGTRLTVV.

This clone was counted between two and nine times. J is TRBJ1-5 and V is TRBV6-6; TRBD1 matches at 9 bases. Germline trimming cut 7 bases from V and 6 bases from J; bases unmatched to any gene: 10. The germline V gene has CDR1 MNHNY and CDR2 SVGAGI (reference sequence). The CDR3 length is 15 residues. Here the CDR3 reads CASTLGQGNGQPQHF. The CDR3 DNA reads TGTGCCAGCACCCTCGGACAGGGGAATGGTCAGCCCCAGCATTTT.

This clone was counted once. The V and J genes are TRBV7-6 and TRBJ1-5, with D possibly matching TRBD1 (6 bases). Germline V gene sequence: CDR1 SGHVS, CDR2 FNYEAQ. This CDR3 spans 13 amino acids. V dropped 5 bases and J dropped 6 bases, with 11 bases sitting between them. The CDR3 loop reads CASSPQGSQPQHF. CDR3 nucleotides: TGTGCCAGCAGCCCACAGGGCTCTCAGCCCCAGCATTTT. The full variable domain, rest sourced from reference TRBV7-6 and TRBJ1-5, is GAGVSQSPRYKVTKRGQDVALRCDPISGHVSLYWYRQALGQGPEFLTYFNYEAQQDKSGLPNDRFSAERPEGSISTLTIQRTEQRDSAMYRCASSPQGSQPQHFGDGTRLSIL.

The gene calls are TRBV9 and TRBJ2-5; 9 nucleotides match TRBD2. There are 16 residues in the CDR3. V lost 0 bases, J lost 2 bases, and 5 bases stayed unmatched. Per the germline V gene, CDR1 is SGDLS and CDR2 is YYNGEE. The CDR3 DNA is TGTGCCAGCAGCGTAGGTAGCGGGGGAGTTCAAGAGACCCAGTACTTC. Its protein product is CASSVGSGGVQETQYF.

The genes are TRBV18 and TRBJ1-5; a possible D gene is TRBD1 (5 bases). V lost 4 bases and J 3 bases, leaving 10 bases between the germline ends. The germline V gene has CDR1 KGHSH and CDR2 LQKENI. The CDR3 is made up of 14 amino acids. The CDR3 is CASSRDRNNQPQHF. In nucleotides, the CDR3 is TGTGCCAGCTCACGAGACAGAAACAATCAGCCCCAGCATTTT.

This chain links TRBV28 with TRBJ2-3; 9 bases are a match to TRBD2. V trimming: 4 bases; J trimming: 6 bases; junction bases outside the gene matches: 11. The CDR3 totals 16 residues. The germline V gene encodes CDR1 MDHEN and CDR2 SYDVKM. This CDR3 reads CASSYSSGAGGDTQYF. The CDR3 bases are TGTGCCAGCAGTTATTCTAGCGGGGCGGGCGGGGATACGCAGTATTTT.

The rearrangement joins TRBV19 to TRBJ2-2; 10 bases agree with TRBD1. The J segment lost 6 bases and the V segment lost 5 bases, leaving 9 bases of the junction unmatched. Per germline, CDR1 LNHDA and CDR2 SQIVND (reference sequence). This CDR3 contains 16 residues. This CDR3 is CASSVDRGTFPGELFF. The CDR3 region has the DNA TGTGCCAGTAGTGTGGACAGGGGGACGTTTCCCGGGGAGCTGTTTTTT.

V usage is TRBV30 and J usage is TRBJ2-7; 10 bases map to TRBD1. Germline loops: CDR1 GTSNPN, CDR2 SVGIG (reference sequence). This CDR3 spans 16 amino acids. With V trimmed by 0 bases and J by 1 base, 6 bases remained unmatched. In DNA form, the CDR3 reads TGTGCCTGGAGTGTTAGGAGGACAGGGGGTTCCTACGAGCAGTACTTC. Translated: CAWSVRRTGGSYEQYF.

CDR3 residues: CASSTGAGNQPQHF. CDR3 nucleotide sequence: TGTGCCAGCAGTACCGGGGCCGGGAATCAGCCCCAGCATTTT. The genes are TRBV2 and TRBJ1-5; tentative D call: TRBD1 (5 bases). Trimming removed 5 bases at V and 4 bases at J, with 12 bases between. CDR3 length: 14 residues. Germline values: CDR1 SNHLY, CDR2 FYNNEI.

J is TRBJ2-7 and V is TRBV11-3; a weak D match, TRBD2 (7 bases). Per the germline V gene, CDR1 is SGHNT and CDR2 is YENEEA. The CDR3 has 16 amino acids. V lost 1 base, J lost 5 bases, and 18 bases lay in between. The CDR3 spells CASSLGRGGPVDEQYF. The DNA of the CDR3 is TGTGCCAGCAGCTTAGGGAGGGGGGGGCCGGTCGACGAGCAGTACTTC.

The table lists this clone with a count of one. V gene TRBV10-3 combines with J gene TRBJ1-3; D is unclear. Germline lookup yields CDR1 ENHRY and CDR2 SYGVKD. The V end was cut by 8 bases, the J end by 0 bases, with 11 bases between. The CDR3 is 14 residues long. The CDR3 bases are TGTGCCATCGAGGCGGGTACCTCTGGAAACACCATATATTTT. It specifies CAIEAGTSGNTIYF.

This clone was detected only once. V gene TRBV12-1 combines with J gene TRBJ1-6; TRBD1 is the table's D call and was not checked against the DNA. TRBV12-1 is a pseudogene locus. The CDR3 runs 18 residues. The CDR3 coding sequence is TGTGCCAGCAGCTTTGCCTCAGGTCAGGGGGCCTATAATTCACCCCTCCACTTT. This encodes CASSFASGQGAYNSPLHF.

The rearrangement uses TRBV9 and TRBJ1-6; no clear D. The V and J ends lost 4 bases and 7 bases respectively, with 12 bases between them. Germline V gene data show CDR1 as SGDLS and CDR2 as YYNGEE. The length of the CDR3 is 14 residues. In DNA form, the CDR3 reads TGTGCCAGCAGCCCCGGCCTTGAAAATTCACCCCTCCACTTT. Its protein product is CASSPGLENSPLHF.

The chain is built from TRBV4-1 and TRBJ1-6; D is perhaps TRBD1 (5 bases). Germline V gene data show CDR1 as MGHRA and CDR2 as YSYEKL. The CDR3 has 16 amino acids. The germline V and J ends were trimmed by 2 bases and 5 bases, with 13 bases remaining between them. CDR3 region: CASSQSQDTNNSPLHF. In DNA form, the CDR3 reads TGCGCCAGCAGCCAAAGTCAGGACACGAATAATTCACCCCTCCACTTT.

The rearrangement uses TRBV28 and TRBJ1-1; 7 nucleotides match TRBD1. Germline V gene sequence: CDR1 MDHEN, CDR2 SYDVKM. V shed 5 bases and J 5 bases; nucleotides not matched to a gene: 5. This CDR3 is 13 amino acids long. In DNA form, the CDR3 reads TGTGCCAGCAGTCTCAGGGGGTTGACTGAAGCTTTCTTT. Translation: CASSLRGLTEAFF.

V and J are TRBV6-5 and TRBJ2-5; D is unresolved. V was cut by 8 bases and J by 2 bases, with 12 bases left in between. Germline CDR1 reads MNHEY; CDR2 reads SVGAGI. This CDR3 comprises 13 residues. The CDR3 coding sequence is TGTGCCAGCGGAAGACAAGCTCAAGAGACCCAGTACTTC. Protein: CASGRQAQETQYF.

The CDR3 spells CVLGSGANVLTF. In DNA, the CDR3 is TGTGTCCTGGGCTCTGGGGCCAACGTCCTGACTTTC. This rearrangement joins TRBV5-4 to TRBJ2-6, with unresolved D. The CDR3 totals 12 residues. Germline V lookup: CDR1 SGHNT, CDR2 YYREEE (reference sequence).